This T cell receptor (beta chain) originates from a study of long-term antiretroviral therapy in people with HIV. Study-wide results and limits: Whichever time point was examined, clones expanded before ART dominated the repertoire. The data indicate that diversity increased after ART but remained below transplant donor controls.

As concerns this clone: Its antigen is not known.

A v3.0 immunoSEQ assay was performed at survey level. TCRdb's table, derived via immunoSEQ multiplex PCR, lists solely in-frame clones and lacks some. The sample has 17,000 or so clones, around four fifths seen once. All participants with HIV were treated in the United States. CDR3 length: 17 residues. Germline loops: CDR1 SEHNR, CDR2 FQNEAQ (reference sequence). After removal of 3 bases from V and 2 bases from J, the junction contained 9 bases not matched to a gene. The chain employs TRBV7-9 and TRBJ2-5; 10 bases fit TRBD2. This material consisted of unsorted PBMCs, taken less than 2.2 years before starting antiretroviral therapy. The clonotype originates from a young man with HIV. DNA of the CDR3: TGTGCCAGCAGCTTTGGAGCGGGAGGGCCGGGACAAGAGACCCAGTACTTC. Amino acids: CASSFGAGGPGQETQYF.